This T cell receptor (beta chain) emerged from a study of Ad26.COV2.S vaccination and SARS-CoV-2 variants. Germline-derived CDR1 and CDR2 are SGHVS and FNYEAQ. The J segment lost 9 bases and the V segment lost 4 bases, leaving 18 bases of the junction unmatched. This CDR3 has 18 amino acids. Documented treatment: about 20 received Ad26.COV2.S at low or high dose, single or two shots; a few received placebo; per-sample allocation not given. Sampling was performed 63 days after the first vaccine or placebo injection. Profiling relied on immunoSEQ multiplex PCR, and the TCRdb table lists in-frame clones only, not all of them. Among 400,000 to 500,000 clones listed, 85% to 90% were seen once.

The genes are TRBV7-6 and TRBJ1-3; the match to TRBD1 covers 10 bases. The source material was peripheral blood, sampled in a trial of Ad26.COV2.S vaccine versus placebo. This TCR came from a person between 18 and 65 years old who received the Ad26.COV2.S COVID-19 vaccine or a placebo. This chain's CDR3 is CASSYAFRPGTGDSTIYF. CDR3 sequence (DNA): TGTGCCAGCAGCTATGCTTTCCGACCCGGGACAGGGGATAGCACCATATATTTT.